This T cell receptor beta chain was recovered during a study of blood T cells in healthy people across ages. Then a second PCR, running roughly 7 to 11 cycles, was carried out with a sample-barcoded 5' primer and a J-beta primer mix. TCRdb fed the 5' RACE reads into MiXCR, producing one record per CDR3 protein. Seen here are about 800,000 distinct CDR3 sequences, roughly 25% observed once, and the top ten hold 3% to 4%. A further study also used this sample, focusing on T cells of mothers and their children.

The sequencing input was blood. The receptor's source is a boy between 10 and 17 years old in good health.

The CDR3, as DNA: TGTGCCACCAGCAGAGACGGGGGTCGTGGATATGGCTACACCTTC. Residues: CATSRDGGRGYGYTF. This rearrangement joins TRBV15 to TRBJ1-2; the D gene is possibly TRBD1 (5 bases). The CDR3 runs to 15 residues. Germline V CDR1 and CDR2: LNHNV, YYDKDF (reference sequence). V dropped 0 bases and J dropped 5 bases, with 13 bases sitting between them.